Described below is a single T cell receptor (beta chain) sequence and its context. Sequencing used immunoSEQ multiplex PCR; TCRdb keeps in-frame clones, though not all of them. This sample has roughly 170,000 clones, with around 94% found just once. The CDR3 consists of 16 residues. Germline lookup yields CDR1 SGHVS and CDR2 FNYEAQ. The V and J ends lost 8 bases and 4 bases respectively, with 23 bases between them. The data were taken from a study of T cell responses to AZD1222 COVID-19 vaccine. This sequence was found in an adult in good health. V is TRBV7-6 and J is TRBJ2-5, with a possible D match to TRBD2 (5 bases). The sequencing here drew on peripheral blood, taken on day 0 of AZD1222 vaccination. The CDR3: CASLQAVSGERETQYF. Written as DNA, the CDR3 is TGTGCCAGCCTGCAGGCGGTCAGCGGCGAGCGAGAGACCCAGTACTTC.